These T cell receptor beta chains were read from a single sample in a study of T cell repertoires in cytomegalovirus infection. From the reads, TCRdb called clonotypes with MiXCR, one entry per CDR3 protein. This table holds over 85,000 distinct CDR3 sequences, approximately 15% found once. The sample consisted of PBMCs. Every receptor here comes from a human donor in good health (CMV status not recorded). Some clones in this sample may be carry-over from other donors' samples. CDR3s include the opening cysteine and the closing phenylalanine or tryptophan. Fields, in order: V gene, clone size, D gene, J gene, CDR3 length, CDR3 DNA, CDR3 protein. The D gene is left open where the match is weak. Size is stated for part of the rows, as once, few or many counts, or as a class when the clone is expanded.

TRBV7-2	many	NA	TRBJ2-1	16	TGTGCCAGCATCTCTAGGGGCTTAGGAGAGTACAATGAGCAGTTCTTC	CASISRGLGEYNEQFF
TRBV7-6	few	NA	TRBJ1-3	13	TGTGCTAGCAGCCCCTCCTCTGGAAACACCATATATTTT	CASSPSSGNTIYF
TRBV7-2	NA	NA	TRBJ2-3	14	TGTGCCAGCAGCTCCCGGGGATTCACAGATACGCAGTATTTT	CASSSRGFTDTQYF
TRBV7-2	many	NA	TRBJ2-7	14	TGTGCCAGCAGCGCACGGGACGGAACTGACGAGCAGTACTTC	CASSARDGTDEQYF
TRBV7-8	medium-sized	NA	TRBJ1-5	16	TGTGCCAGCAGCGGTAAGATGGCGTATAGCAATCAGCCCCAGCATTTT	CASSGKMAYSNQPQHF
TRBV30	NA	NA	TRBJ1-4	16	TGTGCCTGGAGTCGGAGTAGGACCTCAACTAATGAAAAACTGTTTTTT	CAWSRSRTSTNEKLFF
TRBV9	NA	TRBD1	TRBJ1-1	13	TGTGCCAGCAGCAACTCGGACAGGTTCCGAGCTTTCTTT	CASSNSDRFRAFF
TRBV7-2	many	TRBD1	TRBJ2-2	14	TGTGCCAGCAGCGTTTACAGGGGGAGCGGGGAGCTGTTTTTT	CASSVYRGSGELFF
TRBV7-9	many	TRBD2	TRBJ2-7	16	TGTGCCAGCAGCCCATCTAGGGGAGGGGACCTGTACGAGCAGTACTTC	CASSPSRGGDLYEQYF
TRBV18	few	NA	TRBJ1-5	13	TGTGCCAGCTCACCAGACCCTTATCAGCCCCAGCATTTT	CASSPDPYQPQHF